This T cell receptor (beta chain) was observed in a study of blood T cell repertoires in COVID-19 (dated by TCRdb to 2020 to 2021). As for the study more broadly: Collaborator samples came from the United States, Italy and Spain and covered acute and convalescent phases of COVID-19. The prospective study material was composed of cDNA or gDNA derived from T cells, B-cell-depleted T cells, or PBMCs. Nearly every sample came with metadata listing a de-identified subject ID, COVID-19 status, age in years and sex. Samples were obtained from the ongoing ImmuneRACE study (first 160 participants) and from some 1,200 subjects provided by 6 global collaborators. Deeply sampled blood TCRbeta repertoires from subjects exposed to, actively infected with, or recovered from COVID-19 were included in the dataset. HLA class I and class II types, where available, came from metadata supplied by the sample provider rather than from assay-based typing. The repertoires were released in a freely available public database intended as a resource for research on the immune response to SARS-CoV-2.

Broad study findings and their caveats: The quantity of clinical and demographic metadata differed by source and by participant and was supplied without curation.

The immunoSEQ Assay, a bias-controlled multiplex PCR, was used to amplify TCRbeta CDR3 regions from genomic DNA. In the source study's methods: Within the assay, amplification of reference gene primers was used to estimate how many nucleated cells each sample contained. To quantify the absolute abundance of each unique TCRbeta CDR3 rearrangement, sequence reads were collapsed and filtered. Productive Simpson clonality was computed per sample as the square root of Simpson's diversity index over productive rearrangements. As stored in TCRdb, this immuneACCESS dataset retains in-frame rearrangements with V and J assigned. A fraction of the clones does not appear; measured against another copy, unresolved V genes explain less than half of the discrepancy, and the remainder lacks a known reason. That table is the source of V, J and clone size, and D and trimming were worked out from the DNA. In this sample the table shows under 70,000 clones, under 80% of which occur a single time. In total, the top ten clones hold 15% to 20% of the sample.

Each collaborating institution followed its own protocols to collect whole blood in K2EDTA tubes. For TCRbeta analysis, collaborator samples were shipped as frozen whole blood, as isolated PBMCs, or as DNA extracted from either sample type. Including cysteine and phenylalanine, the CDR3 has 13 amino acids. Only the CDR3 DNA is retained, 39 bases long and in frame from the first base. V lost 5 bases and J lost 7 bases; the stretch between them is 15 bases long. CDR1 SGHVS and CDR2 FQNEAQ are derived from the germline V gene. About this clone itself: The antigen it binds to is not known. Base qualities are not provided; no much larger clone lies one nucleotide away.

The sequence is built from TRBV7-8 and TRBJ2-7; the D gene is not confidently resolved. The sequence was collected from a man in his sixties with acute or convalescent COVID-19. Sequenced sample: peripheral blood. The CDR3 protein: CASSPRMSEEQYF. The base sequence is TGTGCCAGCAGCCCACGAATGAGCGAAGAGCAGTACTTC. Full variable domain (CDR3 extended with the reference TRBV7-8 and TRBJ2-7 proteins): GAGVSQSPRYKVAKRGQDVALRCDPISGHVSLFWYQQALGQGPEFLTYFQNEAQLDKSGLPSDRFFAERPEGSVSTLKIQRTQQEDSAVYLCASSPRMSEEQYFGPGTRLTVT.